Following are 5 T cell receptor beta chains from one sample sequenced in a study of response to subunit inactivated influenza vaccine. TCRdb reanalysed the RT-PCR reads using MiXCR and keeps one entry per CDR3 protein. The sample lists hundreds of thousands of distinct CDR3 sequences; approximately 12% were seen once. Specimen: PBMCs from blood, collected on the day of vaccination. The receptors here all came from a man between 50 and 59 years old who received an inactivated influenza vaccine.

This clonotype was detected ten times or more. The J gene is TRBJ2-7, the V gene TRBV5-5; 7 positions match TRBD1. V lost 4 bases to trimming and J lost 1 base; unmatched junction nucleotides: 8. Per germline, CDR1 SGHKS and CDR2 YYEKEE (reference sequence). The length of the CDR3 is 15 residues. The DNA of the CDR3 is TGTGCCAGCAGCCCCTCAGGGGGTCTATCCTACGAGCAGTACTTC. As protein: CASSPSGGLSYEQYF.

V gene TRBV12-3 or TRBV12-4 combines with J gene TRBJ2-7, with 7 bases matching TRBD2. Unmatched junction bases numbered 4, after V lost 5 bases and J lost 3 bases. The CDR3 runs to 13 residues. DNA for the CDR3: TGTGCCAGCAGTGATCGGGACTACTACGAGCAGTACTTC. Protein product: CASSDRDYYEQYF.

The chain links TRBV20-1 to TRBJ2-3; possibly TRBD1 for D (6 bases). Germline V gene sequence: CDR1 DFQATT, CDR2 SNEGSKA (reference sequence). The CDR3 totals 15 residues. The ends were cut back, 7 bases at V and 2 bases at J, with 19 bases in the middle. The CDR3 nucleotides are TGCAGTGGAACGAGGACAGAAGCCTCCACAGATACGCAGTATTTT. Translation gives CSGTRTEASTDTQYF.

This clonotype was counted only a few times. V and J are TRBV18 and TRBJ1-6, with D maybe TRBD1 (5 bases). CDR3 length: 16 amino acids. Per the germline V gene, CDR1 is KGHSH and CDR2 is LQKENI. Trimming left V 2 bases short and J 6 bases short, with 14 bases between. The CDR3 sequence is CASSPATGLANSPLHF. The CDR3 DNA reads TGTGCCAGCTCACCAGCGACGGGACTGGCTAATTCACCCCTCCACTTT.

In its sample, this clonotype was seen a few times. The rearrangement links TRBV6-1 to TRBJ1-3; D not resolved. Germline lookup yields CDR1 MNHNS and CDR2 SASEGT. Trimming pared 7 bases from V and 0 bases from J, leaving 10 bases between. The CDR3 is 14 amino acids. CDR3 loop: CASTGGSSGNTIYF. The CDR3 DNA reads TGTGCCAGCACCGGCGGAAGCTCTGGAAACACCATATATTTT.